The present TCR beta chain was sequenced within a study of spatial heterogeneity in lung cancer. About the study: Strongly correlated with TCR transcript counts in tumor regions was a T cell module score, which was a transcriptional module score calculated from matched bulk RNA-seq. Study findings and constraints: For expanded intratumoral alpha and beta TCRs, counts tracked tumor mutation counts.

Time point of the sample: sample taken at primary tumor resection. The donors were more than 70 patients with non-small cell lung cancer that was early-stage and untreated. Sequencing covered unsorted whole RNA taken from tumor, nontumor lung or frozen PBMC. The CDR3 spans 16 residues. Germline CDR1 is SEHNR and CDR2 is FQNEAQ (reference sequence). Trimming removed 1 base from V and 5 bases from J; junction bases left unmatched: 7. Only a few counts were recorded for this clonotype. Antigen unknown. TCRdb called the 5' RACE reads again in MiXCR, with one record for every CDR3 protein. The repertoire includes 9,500 to 13,000 distinct CDR3 sequences, about 12% of them detected once, and more than 10% sits in the top ten.

The TCR comes from a female donor with early-stage non-small cell lung cancer. This sample comprised lung tumor tissue, obtained at surgery. The chain combines TRBV7-9 with TRBJ2-3, with TRBD2 matching over 9 bases. This CDR3 reads CASSLVGGGVGDTQYF. The CDR3 nucleotides are TGTGCCAGCAGCTTAGTCGGCGGGGGGGTCGGAGATACGCAGTATTTT.